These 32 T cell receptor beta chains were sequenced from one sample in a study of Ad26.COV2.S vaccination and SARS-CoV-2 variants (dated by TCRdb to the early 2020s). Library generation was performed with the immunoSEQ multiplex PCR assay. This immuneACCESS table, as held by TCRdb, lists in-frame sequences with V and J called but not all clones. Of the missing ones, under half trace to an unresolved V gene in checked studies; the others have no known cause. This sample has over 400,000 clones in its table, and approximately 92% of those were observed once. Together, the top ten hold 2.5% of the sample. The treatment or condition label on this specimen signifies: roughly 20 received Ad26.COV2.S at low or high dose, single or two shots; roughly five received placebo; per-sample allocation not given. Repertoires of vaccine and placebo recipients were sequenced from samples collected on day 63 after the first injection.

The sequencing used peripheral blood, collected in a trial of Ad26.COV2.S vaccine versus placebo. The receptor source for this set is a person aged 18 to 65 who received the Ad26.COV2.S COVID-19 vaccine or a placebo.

The CDR3 loop is CASSPGMPDFNPYNSPLHF. CDR3 nucleotides: TGTGCCAGCAGCCCAGGGATGCCAGACTTCAACCCCTATAATTCACCCCTCCACTTT. This chain uses TRBV3-1 (or the pseudogene TRBV3-2) with TRBJ1-6, with a weak D call TRBD1 (5 bases). The ends were cut back, 4 bases at V and 2 bases at J, with 21 bases in the middle. This CDR3 is built from 19 residues. The germline CDR1 and CDR2 sequences are LGHDT and YNNKEL (reference sequence).

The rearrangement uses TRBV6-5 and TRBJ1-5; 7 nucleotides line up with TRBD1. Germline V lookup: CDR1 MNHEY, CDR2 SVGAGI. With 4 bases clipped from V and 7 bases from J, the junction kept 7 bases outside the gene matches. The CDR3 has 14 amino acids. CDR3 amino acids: CASSLGQRGQPQHF. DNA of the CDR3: TGTGCCAGCAGTTTGGGACAGAGGGGCCAGCCCCAGCATTTT.

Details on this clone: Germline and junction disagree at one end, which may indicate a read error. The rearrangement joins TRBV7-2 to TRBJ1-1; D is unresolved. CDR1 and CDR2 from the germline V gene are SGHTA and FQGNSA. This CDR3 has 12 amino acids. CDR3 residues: CASSLLKTEAFF. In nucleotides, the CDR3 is TGTGCCAGCAGCCTGCTGAAGACTGAAGCTTTCTTT.

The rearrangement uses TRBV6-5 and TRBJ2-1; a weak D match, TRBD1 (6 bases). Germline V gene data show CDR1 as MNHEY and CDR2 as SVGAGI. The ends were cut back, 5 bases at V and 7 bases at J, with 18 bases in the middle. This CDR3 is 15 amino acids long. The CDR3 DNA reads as TGTGCCAGCAGTCCCAGGGGCGGACGGGGAAATGAGCAGTTCTTC. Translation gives CASSPRGGRGNEQFF.

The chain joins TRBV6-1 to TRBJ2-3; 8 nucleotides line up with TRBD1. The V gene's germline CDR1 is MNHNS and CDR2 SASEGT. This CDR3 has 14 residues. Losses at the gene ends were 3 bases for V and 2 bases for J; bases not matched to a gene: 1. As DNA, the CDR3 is TGTGCCAGCAGTGACAGGGGGCCCACAGATACGCAGTATTTT. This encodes CASSDRGPTDTQYF.

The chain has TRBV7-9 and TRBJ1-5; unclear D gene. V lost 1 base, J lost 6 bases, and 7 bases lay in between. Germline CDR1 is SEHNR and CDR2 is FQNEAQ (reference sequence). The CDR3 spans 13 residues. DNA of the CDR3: TGTGCCAGCAGCTTAGAGGGTCCTCAGCCCCAGCATTTT. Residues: CASSLEGPQPQHF.

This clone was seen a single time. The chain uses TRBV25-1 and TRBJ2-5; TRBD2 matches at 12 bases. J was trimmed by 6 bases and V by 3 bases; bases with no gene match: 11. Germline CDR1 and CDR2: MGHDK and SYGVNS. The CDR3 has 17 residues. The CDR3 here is CASSDLTSGGRSQTQYF. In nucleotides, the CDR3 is TGTGCCAGCAGTGACCTGACTAGCGGGGGCCGGAGTCAGACCCAGTACTTC.

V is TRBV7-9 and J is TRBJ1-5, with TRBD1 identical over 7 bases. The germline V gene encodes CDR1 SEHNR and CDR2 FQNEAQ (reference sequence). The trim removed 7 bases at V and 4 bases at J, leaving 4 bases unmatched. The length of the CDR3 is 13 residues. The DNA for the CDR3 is TGTGCCAGCACCCAGGGGGGGAATCAGCCCCAGCATTTT. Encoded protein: CASTQGGNQPQHF.

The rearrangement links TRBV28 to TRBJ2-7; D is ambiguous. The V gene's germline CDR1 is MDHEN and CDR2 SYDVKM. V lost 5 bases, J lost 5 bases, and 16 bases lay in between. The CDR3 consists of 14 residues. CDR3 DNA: TGTGCCAGCAGTCCAAGGGAAATATCCCACGAGCAGTACTTC. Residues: CASSPREISHEQYF.

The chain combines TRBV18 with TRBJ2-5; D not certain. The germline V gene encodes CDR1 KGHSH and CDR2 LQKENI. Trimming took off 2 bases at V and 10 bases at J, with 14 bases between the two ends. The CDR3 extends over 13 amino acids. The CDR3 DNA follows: TGTGCCAGCTCACCAGCTCGACGAATTGTCCAGTACTTC. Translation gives CASSPARRIVQYF. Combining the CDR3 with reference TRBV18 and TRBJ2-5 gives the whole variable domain NAGVMQNPRHLVRRRGQEARLRCSPMKGHSHVYWYRQLPEEGLKFMVYLQKENIIDESGMPKERFSAEFPKEGPSILRIQQVVRGDSAAYFCASSPARRIVQYFGPGTRLLVL.

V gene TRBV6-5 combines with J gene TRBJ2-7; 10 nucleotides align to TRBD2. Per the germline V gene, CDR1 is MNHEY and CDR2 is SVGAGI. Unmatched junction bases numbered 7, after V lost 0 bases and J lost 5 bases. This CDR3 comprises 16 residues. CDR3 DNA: TGTGCCAGCAGTTACTCGAGTCTAGCGGGGGTTCACGAGCAGTACTTC. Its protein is CASSYSSLAGVHEQYF.

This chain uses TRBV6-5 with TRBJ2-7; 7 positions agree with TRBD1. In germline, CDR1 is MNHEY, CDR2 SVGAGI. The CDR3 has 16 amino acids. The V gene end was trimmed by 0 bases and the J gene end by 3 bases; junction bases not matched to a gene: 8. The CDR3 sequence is CASSYSRDSYRYEQYF. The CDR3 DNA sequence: TGTGCCAGCAGTTACTCGAGGGACAGTTACCGCTACGAGCAGTACTTC.

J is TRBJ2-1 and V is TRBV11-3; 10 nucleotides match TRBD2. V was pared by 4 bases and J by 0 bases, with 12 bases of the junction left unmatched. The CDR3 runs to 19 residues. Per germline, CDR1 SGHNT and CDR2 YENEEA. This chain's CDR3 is CASSSTLAGDPVSYNEQFF. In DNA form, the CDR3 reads TGTGCCAGCAGCTCCACGCTAGCGGGAGACCCCGTCTCCTACAATGAGCAGTTCTTC. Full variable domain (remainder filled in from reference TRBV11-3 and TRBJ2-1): EAGVVQSPRYKIIEKKQPVAFWCNPISGHNTLYWYLQNLGQGPELLIRYENEEAVDDSQLPKDRFSAERLKGVDSTLKIQPAELGDSAVYLCASSSTLAGDPVSYNEQFFGPGTRLTVL.

The CDR3 DNA reads TGTGCCAGTAGTAGGACGGTAAACACCGGGGAGCTGTTTTTT. Residues: CASSRTVNTGELFF. This chain links TRBV19 with TRBJ2-2, with D hard to call. The CDR3 totals 14 residues. CDR1 is LNHDA and CDR2 is SQIVND in the germline V gene (reference sequence). Deletions cut 4 bases from V and 2 bases from J, with 8 bases between.

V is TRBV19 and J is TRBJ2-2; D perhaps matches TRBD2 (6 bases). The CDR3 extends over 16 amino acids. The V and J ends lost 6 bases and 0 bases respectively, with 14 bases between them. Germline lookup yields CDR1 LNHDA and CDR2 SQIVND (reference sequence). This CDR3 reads CASSTPGRPNTGELFF. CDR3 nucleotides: TGTGCCAGTAGCACCCCCGGGAGACCGAACACCGGGGAGCTGTTTTTT.

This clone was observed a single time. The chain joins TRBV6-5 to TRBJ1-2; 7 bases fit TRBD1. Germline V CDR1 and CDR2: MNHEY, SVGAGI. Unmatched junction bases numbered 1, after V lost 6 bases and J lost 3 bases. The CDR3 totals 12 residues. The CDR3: CASSDRDYGYTF. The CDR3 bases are TGTGCCAGCAGCGACAGGGACTATGGCTACACCTTC.

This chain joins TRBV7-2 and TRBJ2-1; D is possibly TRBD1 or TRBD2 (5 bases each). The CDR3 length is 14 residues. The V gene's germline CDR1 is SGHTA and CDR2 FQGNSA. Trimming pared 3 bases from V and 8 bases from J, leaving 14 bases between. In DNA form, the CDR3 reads TGTGCCAGCAGCTTCTGGGGGTTGTCGGATGAGCAGTTCTTC. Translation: CASSFWGLSDEQFF.

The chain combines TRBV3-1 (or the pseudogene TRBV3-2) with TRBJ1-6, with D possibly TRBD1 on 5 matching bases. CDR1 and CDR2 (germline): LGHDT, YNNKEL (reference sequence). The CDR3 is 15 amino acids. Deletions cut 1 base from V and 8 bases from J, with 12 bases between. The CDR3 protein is CASSQGWQGDSPLHF. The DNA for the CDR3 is TGTGCCAGCAGCCAAGGTTGGCAGGGCGATTCACCCCTCCACTTT.

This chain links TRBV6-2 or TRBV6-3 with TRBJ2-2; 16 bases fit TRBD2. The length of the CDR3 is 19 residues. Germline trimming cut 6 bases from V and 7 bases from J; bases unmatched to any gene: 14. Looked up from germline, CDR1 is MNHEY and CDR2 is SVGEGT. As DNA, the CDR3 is TGTGCCAGCAGACCTCTCGGGACTAGCGGGGGGGCCCGGTTCGGGGAGCTGTTTTTT. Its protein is CASRPLGTSGGARFGELFF.

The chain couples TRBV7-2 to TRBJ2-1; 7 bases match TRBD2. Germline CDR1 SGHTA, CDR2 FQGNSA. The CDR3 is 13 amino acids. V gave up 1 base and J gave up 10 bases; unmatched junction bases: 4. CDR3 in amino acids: CASSLVGLDEQFF. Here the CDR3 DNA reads TGTGCCAGCAGCTTAGTAGGACTAGACGAGCAGTTCTTC.

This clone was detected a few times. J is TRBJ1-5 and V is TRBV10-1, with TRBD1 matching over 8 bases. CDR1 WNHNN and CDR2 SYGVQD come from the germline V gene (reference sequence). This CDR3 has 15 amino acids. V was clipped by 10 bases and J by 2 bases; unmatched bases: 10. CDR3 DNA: TGCGCCATCCACACAGGGGGTCTTCGCAATCAGCCCCAGCATTTT. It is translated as CAIHTGGLRNQPQHF.

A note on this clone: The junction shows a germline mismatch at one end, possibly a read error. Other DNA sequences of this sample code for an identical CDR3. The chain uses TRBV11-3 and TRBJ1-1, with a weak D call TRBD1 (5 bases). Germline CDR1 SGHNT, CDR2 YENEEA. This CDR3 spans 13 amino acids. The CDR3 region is CASSLGLRTEAFF. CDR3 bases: TGTGCCAGCAGCTTGGGGCTGCGCACTGAGGCTTTCTTT.

CDR3 residues: CASSDILGDQPQHF. As DNA, the CDR3 is TGTGCCAGCAGCGACATCCTGGGGGATCAGCCCCAGCATTTT. The gene calls are TRBV2 and TRBJ1-5; the D gene is possibly TRBD1 (5 bases). This CDR3 is built from 14 residues. V was pared by 6 bases and J by 5 bases, with 14 bases between. Per germline, CDR1 SNHLY and CDR2 FYNNEI.

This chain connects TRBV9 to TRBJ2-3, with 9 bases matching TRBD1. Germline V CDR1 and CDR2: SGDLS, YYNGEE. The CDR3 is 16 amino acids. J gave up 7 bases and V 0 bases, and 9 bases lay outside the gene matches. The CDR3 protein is CASSVAPGQGGNTQYF. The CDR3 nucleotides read TGTGCCAGCAGCGTAGCACCGGGACAGGGAGGGAATACGCAGTATTTT.

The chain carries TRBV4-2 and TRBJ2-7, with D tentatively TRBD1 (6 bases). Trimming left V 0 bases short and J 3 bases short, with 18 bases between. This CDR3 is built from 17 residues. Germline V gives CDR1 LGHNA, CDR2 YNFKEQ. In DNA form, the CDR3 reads TGTGCCAGCAGCCAAGATCGTTCAACAGGGACCTTCTACGAGCAGTACTTC. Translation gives CASSQDRSTGTFYEQYF.

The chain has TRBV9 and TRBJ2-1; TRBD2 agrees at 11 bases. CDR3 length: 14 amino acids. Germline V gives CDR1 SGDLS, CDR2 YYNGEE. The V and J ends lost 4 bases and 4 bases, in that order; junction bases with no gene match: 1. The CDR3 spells CASSLAGGYNEQFF. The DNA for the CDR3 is TGTGCCAGCAGCTTAGCGGGAGGGTACAATGAGCAGTTCTTC.

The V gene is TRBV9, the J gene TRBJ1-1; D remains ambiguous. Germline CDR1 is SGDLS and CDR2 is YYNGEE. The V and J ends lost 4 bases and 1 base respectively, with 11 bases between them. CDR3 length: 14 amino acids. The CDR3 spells CASSPRAPNTEAFF. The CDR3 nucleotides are TGTGCCAGCAGCCCCCGTGCCCCGAACACTGAAGCTTTCTTT.

This CDR3 is CASSVALAEISEQYF. The CDR3 DNA reads TGTGCCAGCAGCGTAGCCCTCGCTGAAATAAGCGAGCAGTACTTC. This chain links TRBV9 with TRBJ2-7; D is ambiguous. V was trimmed by 0 bases and J by 6 bases, leaving 16 bases between them. The CDR3 has 15 amino acids. CDR1 and CDR2 (germline): SGDLS, YYNGEE.

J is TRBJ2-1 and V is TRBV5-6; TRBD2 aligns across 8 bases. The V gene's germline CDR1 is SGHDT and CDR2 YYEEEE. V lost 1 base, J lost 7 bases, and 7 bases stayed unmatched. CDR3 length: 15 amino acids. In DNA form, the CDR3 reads TGTGCCAGCAGCTTGTGGTCGGGGGGGCCTAATGAGCAGTTCTTC. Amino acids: CASSLWSGGPNEQFF.

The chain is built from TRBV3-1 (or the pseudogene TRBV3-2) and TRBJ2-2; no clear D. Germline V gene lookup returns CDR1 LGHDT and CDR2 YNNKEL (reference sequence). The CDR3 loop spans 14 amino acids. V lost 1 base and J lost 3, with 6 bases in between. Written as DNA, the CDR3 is TGTGCCAGCAGCCAAGTGGGATACACCGGGGAGCTGTTTTTT. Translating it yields CASSQVGYTGELFF.

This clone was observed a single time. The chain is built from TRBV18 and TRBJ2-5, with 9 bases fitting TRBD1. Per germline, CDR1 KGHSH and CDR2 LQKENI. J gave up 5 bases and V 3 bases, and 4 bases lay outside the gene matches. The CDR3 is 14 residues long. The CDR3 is CASSPRTGVETQYF. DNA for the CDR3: TGTGCCAGCTCACCTAGGACAGGGGTTGAGACCCAGTACTTC.

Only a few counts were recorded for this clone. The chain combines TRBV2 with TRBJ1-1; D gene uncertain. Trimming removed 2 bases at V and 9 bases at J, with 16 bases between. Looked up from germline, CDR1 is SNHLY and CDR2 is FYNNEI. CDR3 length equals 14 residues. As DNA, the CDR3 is TGTGCCAGCAGTGAAATAGCGGTTGGATCAAAAGCTTTCTTT. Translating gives CASSEIAVGSKAFF.